One sample yielded the 28 T cell receptor beta chains listed below, sequenced in a study of T cells after yellow fever vaccination. TCRdb re-called the 5' RACE reads through MiXCR, storing one row per CDR3 protein. This table has about 550,000 distinct CDR3 sequences, around 21% appearing once. The sequencing here drew on PBMCs, taken 15 days after the yellow fever booster vaccination. Receptors were obtained from a man between 25 and 39 years old who received the YFV17D yellow fever vaccine.

The chain recombines TRBV30 with TRBJ2-1; the D is unclear. Per the germline V gene, CDR1 is GTSNPN and CDR2 is SVGIG (reference sequence). V was shortened by 3 bases and J by 0 bases, with 9 bases between the two germline ends. The CDR3 loop spans 14 amino acids. Here the CDR3 reads CAWRDARSYNEQFF. In DNA form, the CDR3 reads TGTGCCTGGAGGGACGCCCGCTCCTACAATGAGCAGTTCTTC.

Points on this clonotype: The junction departs from germline at one end; a sequencing error may be responsible. V usage is TRBV7-2 and J usage is TRBJ2-7; a possible D gene is TRBD2 (6 bases). CDR3 length: 17 residues. Germline V gives CDR1 SGHTA, CDR2 FQGNSA. CDR3 amino acids: CASTLMVAVAPSYEQYF. The CDR3 nucleotides are TGTGCCAGCACCTTAATGGTAGCGGTAGCGCCTAGCTACGAGCAGTACTTC.

This clonotype was observed a few times. V usage is TRBV12-3 or TRBV12-4 and J usage is TRBJ2-3, with D possibly being TRBD1 (6 bases). Trimming stripped 3 bases from V and 6 bases from J, with 13 bases between. There are 14 residues in the CDR3. In nucleotides, the CDR3 is TGTGCCAGCAGTTTCGCCCTAAGGGGGGATACGCAGTATTTT. Translated, it gives CASSFALRGDTQYF.

V and J are TRBV7-2 and TRBJ2-3, with 7 bases aligning to TRBD1. V was pared by 7 bases and J by 4 bases, with 2 bases of the junction left unmatched. The CDR3 consists of 12 residues. Germline CDR1 reads SGHTA; CDR2 reads FQGNSA. The CDR3 nucleotides read TGTGCCAGCAACCAGGGGGCAGATACGCAGTATTTT. This encodes CASNQGADTQYF.

The genes are TRBV3-1 and TRBJ2-3; D is undetermined. This CDR3 spans 12 amino acids. V was cut by 6 bases and J by 6 bases, with 10 bases left in between. Germline V gives CDR1 LGHDT, CDR2 YNNKEL (reference sequence). The CDR3 protein is CASRSPGDTQYF. CDR3 DNA sequence: TGTGCCAGCAGATCCCCCGGGGATACGCAGTATTTT.

The chain is built from TRBV28 and TRBJ2-7, with D perhaps matching TRBD1 (6 bases). The germline gives CDR1 MDHEN, CDR2 SYDVKM. This CDR3 spans 16 amino acids. The V and J ends lost 5 bases and 3 bases respectively, with 20 bases between them. In DNA, the CDR3 is TGTGCCAGCAGTGGGGCCCCCAGGGGTGTAAGCTACGAGCAGTACTTC. This encodes CASSGAPRGVSYEQYF.

There are a few counts of this clonotype. The chain links TRBV20-1 to TRBJ2-1, with 10 bases fitting TRBD2. J was trimmed by 3 bases and V by 5 bases; bases with no gene match: 4. Germline CDR1 and CDR2: DFQATT and SNEGSKA (reference sequence). This CDR3 contains 14 residues. The CDR3, as DNA: TGCAGTGCTCCTCGGACTAGCGGCTACAATGAGCAGTTCTTC. Translating it yields CSAPRTSGYNEQFF.

The rearrangement uses TRBV29-1 and TRBJ2-4, with 10 bases identical to TRBD2. CDR1 is SQVTM, CDR2 ANQGSEA, per germline. The CDR3 contains 15 residues. V dropped 4 bases and J dropped 5; count of bases not matched to a gene: 8. DNA of the CDR3: TGCAGCGTTGTTCTAGCGGGAGTGGTGGAAAACATTCAGTACTTC. Its translation is CSVVLAGVVENIQYF. Drawing the rest from reference TRBV29-1 and TRBJ2-4, the complete variable domain is SAVISQKPSRDICQRGTSLTIQCQVDSQVTMMFWYRQQPGQSLTLIATANQGSEATYESGFVIDKFPISRPNLTFSTLTVSNMSPEDSSIYLCSVVLAGVVENIQYFGAGTRLSVL.

The rearrangement uses TRBV10-3 and TRBJ2-4; TRBD1 or TRBD2 may be the D gene (5 bases each). CDR3 size: 18 residues. CDR1 and CDR2 (germline): ENHRY, SYGVKD. The V and J ends lost 0 bases and 2 bases respectively, with 17 bases between them. CDR3 residues: CAISESRAGTSSKNIQYF. Written as DNA, the CDR3 is TGTGCCATCAGTGAGTCGAGAGCAGGGACGAGTTCCAAAAACATTCAGTACTTC.

Many counts were recorded for this clonotype. The V and J genes are TRBV6-5 and TRBJ2-6; possible D gene TRBD2, 6 bases. Germline loops: CDR1 MNHEY, CDR2 SVGAGI. V was cut by 0 bases and J by 3 bases, with 12 bases left in between. CDR3 length: 17 residues. The CDR3 nucleotides are TGTGCCAGCAGTTACTCCCTGGGACTCGGTGGGGCCAACGTCCTGACTTTC. Translating gives CASSYSLGLGGANVLTF.

The chain carries TRBV14 and TRBJ2-5; D may be TRBD1 (6 bases). Trimming left V 6 bases short and J 0 bases short, with 23 bases between. Per the germline V gene, CDR1 is SGHDN and CDR2 is FVKESK. This CDR3 has 18 residues. For the CDR3, the DNA is TGTGCCAGCAGTATCCAAGGGGGAATAGGCATGTACCAAGAGACCCAGTACTTC. It specifies CASSIQGGIGMYQETQYF.

This clonotype has a handful of counts. V gene TRBV28 combines with J gene TRBJ1-4, with TRBD1 as a possible D gene (5 bases). The CDR3 spans 15 residues. Germline V CDR1 and CDR2: MDHEN, SYDVKM. V gave up 8 bases and J gave up 3 bases, with 16 bases separating them. The CDR3 nucleotides read TGTGCCAGCGGTCCGAGGGGTCAGGCTAATGAAAAACTGTTTTTT. Its translation: CASGPRGQANEKLFF.

J is TRBJ1-2 and V is TRBV20-1, with D perhaps matching TRBD1 (5 bases). The germline gives CDR1 DFQATT, CDR2 SNEGSKA (reference sequence). CDR3 size: 13 residues. Deletions cut 5 bases from V and 4 bases from J, with 14 bases between. CDR3 amino acids: CSALRQGAYGYTF. CDR3 sequence (DNA): TGCAGTGCTCTCAGGCAGGGCGCCTATGGCTACACCTTC.

This clonotype showed up just a few times. The chain uses TRBV20-1 and TRBJ2-7; no firm D call. The CDR3 has 11 residues. Trimming cost V 0 bases and J 5 bases, with 5 bases left between them. Germline CDR1 DFQATT, CDR2 SNEGSKA (reference sequence). In nucleotides, the CDR3 is TGCAGTGCTAGAGAAGACAACGAGCAGTACTTC. Translating it yields CSAREDNEQYF.

V is TRBV20-1 and J is TRBJ1-4; TRBD1 agrees at 7 bases. The V segment lost 4 bases and the J segment 0 bases; nucleotides outside the gene matches: 5. CDR3 size: 15 residues. CDR1 DFQATT and CDR2 SNEGSKA come from the germline V gene (reference sequence). The CDR3 DNA sequence: TGCAGTGCTACGAGGGACAGTGCAACTAATGAAAAACTGTTTTTT. Protein product: CSATRDSATNEKLFF.

This clonotype was counted ten times or more. The chain has TRBV24-1 and TRBJ2-1, with 11 bases fitting TRBD2. The germline gives CDR1 KGHDR, CDR2 SFDVKD. This CDR3 contains 17 residues. The J segment lost 3 bases and the V segment lost 5 bases, leaving 8 bases of the junction unmatched. CDR3 sequence: CATSGISGRASYNEQFF. DNA for the CDR3: TGTGCCACCAGTGGAATTAGCGGGAGGGCCAGCTACAATGAGCAGTTCTTC.

The chain combines TRBV20-1 with TRBJ2-1, with D hard to call. Between the trimmed V and J ends, which lost 3 bases and 6 bases, there was a span of 9 bases. Germline loops: CDR1 DFQATT, CDR2 SNEGSKA (reference sequence). The CDR3 contains 12 residues. CDR3 protein: CSASGPTNEQFF. Written as DNA, the CDR3 is TGCAGTGCTAGCGGTCCGACCAATGAGCAGTTCTTC.

The rearrangement links TRBV15 to TRBJ2-3, with a weak D call TRBD1 (6 bases). V was shortened by 3 bases and J by 5 bases, with 15 bases between the two germline ends. The CDR3 runs to 15 residues. The germline gives CDR1 LNHNV, CDR2 YYDKDF (reference sequence). The CDR3 DNA reads as TGTGCCACCAGCAGTGGGACACGGTCGAAAGATACGCAGTATTTT. Translated: CATSSGTRSKDTQYF.

This clonotype has a handful of counts. This chain links TRBV28 with TRBJ2-7; 7 bases map to TRBD1. After removal of 6 bases from V and 4 bases from J, the junction contained 3 bases not matched to a gene. CDR3 length: 12 residues. Germline CDR1 reads MDHEN; CDR2 reads SYDVKM. The CDR3 spells CASRVQGYEQYF. The CDR3, as DNA: TGTGCCAGCAGGGTACAGGGGTACGAGCAGTACTTC.

This clonotype was seen a handful of times. The CDR3 here is CASSPGRLNEQFF. As DNA, the CDR3 is TGTGCCAGCAGCCCGGGACGGCTCAATGAGCAGTTCTTC. The J gene is TRBJ2-1, the V gene TRBV7-9; D may correspond to TRBD1 or TRBD2 (5 bases each). The CDR3 spans 13 residues. The germline gives CDR1 SEHNR, CDR2 FQNEAQ (reference sequence). The V end was cut by 5 bases, the J end by 6 bases, with 11 bases between.

The J gene is TRBJ2-7, the V gene TRBV12-3 or TRBV12-4; a weak D match, TRBD1 (6 bases). Between the trimmed V and J ends, which lost 5 bases and 2 bases, there was a span of 10 bases. This CDR3 region has 13 residues. CDR3 in DNA: TGTGCCAGCAGTACAGGGCAGCCCTACGAGCAGTACTTC. Translated: CASSTGQPYEQYF.

This clonotype was found a few times. CDR3 loop: CASSLVGRGMDTQYF. DNA for the CDR3: TGTGCCAGCAGCTTAGTTGGGAGGGGTATGGATACGCAGTATTTT. This chain links TRBV7-8 with TRBJ2-3, with 7 bases lining up with TRBD2. The germline V gene has CDR1 SGHVS and CDR2 FQNEAQ. The trim removed 1 base at V and 6 bases at J, leaving 7 bases unmatched. The CDR3 contains 15 residues.

This rearrangement joins TRBV5-4 to TRBJ2-1; no clear D gene. The CDR3 is made up of 15 amino acids. The germline gives CDR1 SGHNT, CDR2 YYREEE (reference sequence). V was shortened by 6 bases and J by 0 bases, with 13 bases between the two germline ends. The CDR3 is CASNPPGASYNEQFF. CDR3 sequence (DNA): TGTGCCAGCAATCCTCCTGGAGCCTCCTACAATGAGCAGTTCTTC.

The chain is built from TRBV7-7 and TRBJ2-1; 11 bases fit TRBD2. J gave up 0 bases and V 5 bases, and 9 bases lay outside the gene matches. From germline, CDR1 is SSHAT and CDR2 FNYEAQ (reference sequence). The CDR3 totals 18 residues. CDR3 sequence: CASSLGTSGRSSYNEQFF. The CDR3 nucleotides are TGTGCCAGCAGCCTCGGGACTAGCGGACGGAGCTCCTACAATGAGCAGTTCTTC.

V is TRBV12-3 or TRBV12-4 and J is TRBJ1-4; TRBD1 might be the D (6 bases). V lost 3 bases and J lost 6, with 17 bases in between. The length of the CDR3 is 16 residues. In DNA, the CDR3 is TGTGCCAGCAGTTTTATATTGGGGGGCGCAGATGAAAAACTGTTTTTT. Encoded protein: CASSFILGGADEKLFF.

In its sample, this clonotype was seen a few times. This sequence joins TRBV14 and TRBJ2-1; 12 bases map to TRBD2. The CDR3 extends over 18 amino acids. CDR1 and CDR2 (germline): SGHDN, FVKESK. With V trimmed by 5 bases and J by 7 bases, 15 bases remained unmatched. In nucleotides, the CDR3 is TGTGCCAGCAGCGACCTCCTAGCGGGAGGGCCCTACGGGAATGAGCAGTTCTTC. It is translated as CASSDLLAGGPYGNEQFF.

The chain employs TRBV7-2 and TRBJ2-4, with a possible D match to TRBD2 (5 bases). V dropped 2 bases and J dropped 2 bases, with 10 bases sitting between them. Germline CDR1 reads SGHTA; CDR2 reads FQGNSA. This CDR3 is 15 amino acids long. CDR3 sequence reads: CASSLYGISKNIQYF. The DNA for the CDR3 is TGTGCCAGCAGCTTATACGGGATTTCCAAAAACATTCAGTACTTC.

This chain links TRBV18 with TRBJ2-3, with 7 nucleotides matching TRBD1. The germline gives CDR1 KGHSH, CDR2 LQKENI. The CDR3 has 14 residues. V lost 2 bases and J lost 4; bases outside the gene matches: 3. CDR3 in amino acids: CASSPATGSDTQYF. The CDR3 DNA follows: TGTGCCAGCTCACCAGCGACAGGGTCAGATACGCAGTATTTT.